What follows are 7 T cell receptor beta chains derived from one specimen sequenced in a study of T-cell reconstitution after alpha-beta-depleted transplantation in children. Construction of the TCRbeta library involved unique molecular identifiers. Using its own MiXCR run on the PCR reads, TCRdb lists one record per CDR3 protein. The sample holds about a million distinct CDR3 sequences, about 29% seen once. Here the sequenced sample was PBMCs, mostly from graft donor cells, taken 360 days after TCRalphabeta/CD19-depleted stem cell transplant. The receptors originated from a boy younger than two who had a stem cell transplant for SCID, so the T cells may come from the graft donor.

This clonotype was seen a handful of times. The chain joins TRBV20-1 to TRBJ1-5, with D possibly matching TRBD1 (6 bases). The CDR3 has 16 residues. Germline loops: CDR1 DFQATT, CDR2 SNEGSKA (reference sequence). V was clipped by 5 bases and J by 3 bases, with 20 bases between them. CDR3 DNA sequence: TGCAGTGCTGCAGAGGGGGGAGGAACCTACAATCAGCCCCAGCATTTT. It encodes CSAAEGGGTYNQPQHF.

There are a few counts of this clonotype. The rearrangement joins TRBV20-1 to TRBJ2-7; no firm D call. The CDR3 totals 13 residues. Trimming cost V 3 bases and J 7 bases, with 16 bases left between them. Germline V CDR1 and CDR2: DFQATT, SNEGSKA (reference sequence). The CDR3 DNA is TGCAGTGCTAGGGGTCAGACGACGGGTGAGCAGTACTTC. Protein product: CSARGQTTGEQYF.

This clonotype was counted between two and nine times. J is TRBJ2-3 and V is TRBV7-2, with TRBD2 matching 8 bases. The ends lost 5 bases at V and 2 bases at J; junction bases unmatched: 6. Germline-derived CDR1 and CDR2 are SGHTA and FQGNSA. The CDR3 runs 15 residues. This chain's CDR3 is CASSASLAATDTQYF. The CDR3 nucleotides are TGTGCCAGCAGCGCGTCACTAGCGGCCACAGATACGCAGTATTTT.

This clonotype was picked up a small number of times. The chain carries TRBV27 and TRBJ2-2, with 8 bases fitting TRBD2. V shed 3 bases and J 6 bases; nucleotides not matched to a gene: 3. Germline CDR1 MNHEY, CDR2 SMNVEV (reference sequence). This CDR3 contains 14 residues. CDR3 residues: CASSLAGGAGELFF. The CDR3 DNA reads TGTGCCAGCAGTTTGGCCGGGGGGGCCGGGGAGCTGTTTTTT.

This clonotype was seen a few times. The V gene is TRBV20-1, the J gene TRBJ2-6, with a weak D call TRBD1 (5 bases). V was shortened by 6 bases and J by 0 bases, with 15 bases between the two germline ends. The CDR3 contains 16 residues. CDR1 is DFQATT, CDR2 SNEGSKA, per germline (reference sequence). DNA of the CDR3: TGCAGTGCCCCTGACAGAGCGAGCTCTGGGGCCAACGTCCTGACTTTC. Its translation is CSAPDRASSGANVLTF.

The chain is built from TRBV10-3 and TRBJ1-5; a possible D gene is TRBD1 (5 bases). Germline CDR1 is ENHRY and CDR2 is SYGVKD. With 11 bases removed from V and 2 bases from J, the gap between germline ends came to 13 bases. The CDR3 is 13 amino acids. The CDR3: CASGGAGNQPQHF. In DNA form, the CDR3 reads TGTGCCTCCGGCGGGGCTGGCAATCAGCCCCAGCATTTT.

This chain connects TRBV12-5 to TRBJ2-3; maybe TRBD1 (5 bases). Germline values: CDR1 LGHNT, CDR2 FRNRAP. Trimming stripped 7 bases from V and 6 bases from J, with 23 bases between. The CDR3 is 16 residues long. CDR3 sequence reads: CASALSTRVRSDTQYF. The DNA for the CDR3 is TGTGCTAGTGCCCTTTCGACCAGGGTGCGGAGTGATACGCAGTATTTT. Combining the CDR3 with reference TRBV12-5 and TRBJ2-3 gives the whole variable domain DARVTQTPRHKVTEMGQEVTMRCQPILGHNTVFWYRQTMMQGLELLAYFRNRAPLDDSGMPKDRFSAEMPDATLATLKIQPSEPRDSAVYFCASALSTRVRSDTQYFGPGTRLTVL.